Each of the 20 T cell receptor beta chains below was sequenced from the same sample in a study of blood T cell repertoires in COVID-19 (dated by TCRdb to the early 2020s). Receptor amplification or capture employed the immunoSEQ multiplex PCR assay. The table was pulled from immuneACCESS by TCRdb, which kept in-frame rearrangements only. Such tables lose some clones; where checked, under half of the loss comes from unresolved V genes, and the rest has no known cause. The sample table contains some 280,000 clones; only one count was recorded for around 90% of them. The ten top clones hold approximately 0.94% of the sample. Sequencing was performed on peripheral blood. Receptors originate from a woman aged 40-49 years who had recovered from COVID-19.

The chain is built from TRBV19 and TRBJ1-3; 8 positions match TRBD1. The CDR3 spans 15 residues. Germline CDR1 and CDR2: LNHDA and SQIVND (reference sequence). Trimming at V came to 6 bases and at J to 4 bases, leaving 8 bases not matched to a gene. This chain's CDR3 is CASSLRGPLGNTIYF. DNA of the CDR3: TGTGCCAGTAGCCTCAGGGGGCCTCTGGGAAACACCATATATTTT.

Turning to this clone: Other DNA sequences of this sample code for an identical CDR3. This chain uses TRBV5-1 with TRBJ2-3; TRBD2 might be the D (5 bases). The CDR3 extends over 14 amino acids. The V and J ends lost 0 bases and 1 base respectively, with 6 bases between them. Germline V gene sequence: CDR1 SGHRS, CDR2 YFSETQ. Written as DNA, the CDR3 is TGCGCCAGCAGCTTGGGGCGGGGCACAGATACGCAGTATTTT. Residues: CASSLGRGTDTQYF.

Regarding this clone: Different DNA sequences within this sample yield the same CDR3. The rearrangement links TRBV7-9 to TRBJ2-3; D possibly corresponds to TRBD2 (6 bases). The V and J ends lost 1 base and 3 bases respectively, with 14 bases between them. The CDR3 covers 16 residues. Germline CDR1 SEHNR, CDR2 FQNEAQ (reference sequence). The CDR3 protein is CASSLGSGVVTDTQYF. CDR3 in DNA: TGTGCCAGCAGCTTAGGGTCGGGAGTTGTTACAGATACGCAGTATTTT.

This sequence joins TRBV21-1 and TRBJ2-7; whether TRBD2, the table's D call, matches the DNA was not checked. TRBV21-1 is an annotated pseudogene. The CDR3 consists of 15 residues. The CDR3 DNA is TGTGCCAGCAGCAAAGGGCTAGTAGATTCCTACGAGCAGTACTTC. It yields the protein CASSKGLVDSYEQYF.

The chain combines TRBV7-9 with TRBJ1-4; a weak D match, TRBD1 (5 bases). From germline, CDR1 is SEHNR and CDR2 FQNEAQ (reference sequence). The CDR3 has 16 residues. Trimming stripped 5 bases from V and 7 bases from J, with 20 bases between. The DNA for the CDR3 is TGTGCCAGCAGCGGCCGGGCCTCCTCGGGGGTTGAAAAACTGTTTTTT. This sequence encodes CASSGRASSGVEKLFF.

The V call is TRBV3-1 (or the pseudogene TRBV3-2), the J call TRBJ1-6, with D possibly being TRBD1 (6 bases). The V end was cut by 4 bases, the J end by 8 bases, with 15 bases between. Per germline, CDR1 LGHDT and CDR2 YNNKEL (reference sequence). The CDR3 has 15 residues. The chain's CDR3 is CASSPSTGWDSPLHF. In nucleotides, the CDR3 is TGTGCCAGCAGCCCCTCGACAGGTTGGGATTCACCCCTCCACTTT.

J is TRBJ2-7 and V is TRBV5-1; 10 positions match TRBD2. The trim removed 1 base at V and 2 bases at J, leaving 9 bases unmatched. The CDR3 is made up of 17 amino acids. Germline CDR1 reads SGHRS; CDR2 reads YFSETQ. CDR3 amino acids: CASSLSPAGLATYEQYF. The CDR3 bases are TGCGCCAGCAGCTTGAGCCCGGCGGGACTAGCGACCTACGAGCAGTACTTC.

The rearrangement joins TRBV3-1 (or the pseudogene TRBV3-2) to TRBJ1-2, with D perhaps matching TRBD1 (5 bases). This CDR3 has 17 residues. Germline-derived CDR1 and CDR2 are LGHDT and YNNKEL (reference sequence). Trimming removed 0 bases from V and 0 bases from J, with 14 bases in between. CDR3 protein: CASSQEAGRSANYGYTF. The CDR3, as DNA: TGTGCCAGCAGCCAAGAGGCAGGGAGGTCCGCTAACTATGGCTACACCTTC.

This clone was detected only a few times. The rearrangement uses TRBV7-2 and TRBJ1-5; 9 positions agree with TRBD1. Germline lookup yields CDR1 SGHTA and CDR2 FQGNSA. V was pared by 5 bases and J by 4 bases, with 6 bases of the junction left unmatched. This CDR3 is 15 amino acids long. CDR3 region: CASSRDRALNQPQHF. The CDR3, as DNA: TGTGCCAGCAGCCGGGACAGGGCTTTGAATCAGCCCCAGCATTTT.

The rearrangement uses TRBV3-1 (or the pseudogene TRBV3-2) and TRBJ2-1, with 7 bases that match TRBD2. CDR1 LGHDT and CDR2 YNNKEL come from the germline V gene (reference sequence). The CDR3 has 14 amino acids. Losses at the gene ends were 9 bases for V and 9 bases for J; bases not matched to a gene: 14. The CDR3 region is CASRGPTSSREQFF. The CDR3 nucleotides read TGTGCCAGTAGAGGACCGACTAGCTCTCGTGAGCAGTTCTTC.

The V gene is TRBV15, the J gene TRBJ2-5; maybe TRBD2 (6 bases). Germline CDR1 LNHNV, CDR2 YYDKDF (reference sequence). Trimming cost V 2 bases and J 2 bases, with 21 bases left between them. The CDR3 totals 18 residues. For the CDR3, the DNA is TGTGCCACCAGCAGACCATCAAGGGACTTAGTCTGGCAAGAGACCCAGTACTTC. Translating it yields CATSRPSRDLVWQETQYF.

The rearrangement links TRBV19 to TRBJ1-2; the match to TRBD1 covers 9 bases. CDR3 size: 15 residues. The ends lost 5 bases at V and 2 bases at J; junction bases unmatched: 6. Germline values: CDR1 LNHDA, CDR2 SQIVND (reference sequence). The CDR3: CASSRPGTGNYGYTF. The DNA for the CDR3 is TGTGCCAGTAGTCGACCCGGGACAGGGAACTATGGCTACACCTTC.

The chain recombines TRBV5-6 with TRBJ2-5; TRBD2 aligns across 8 bases. V was pared by 4 bases and J by 5 bases, with 10 bases of the junction left unmatched. Germline CDR1 is SGHDT and CDR2 is YYEEEE. This CDR3 is built from 15 residues. CDR3: CASSPPTGGAETQYF. Here the CDR3 DNA reads TGTGCCAGCAGCCCACCGACGGGGGGGGCGGAGACCCAGTACTTC.

The chain carries TRBV9 and TRBJ2-4, with 11 bases lining up with TRBD2. The length of the CDR3 is 15 residues. Germline lookup yields CDR1 SGDLS and CDR2 YYNGEE. The trim removed 5 bases at V and 7 bases at J, leaving 8 bases unmatched. In DNA form, the CDR3 reads TGTGCCAGCAGTGACGGGACTAGCGGAACCAACATTCAGTACTTC. Its translation is CASSDGTSGTNIQYF.

The chain has TRBV28 and TRBJ2-7; possible D gene TRBD2, 6 bases. Trimming shortened V by 5 bases and J by 3 bases, and 17 bases separated the two germline ends. CDR3 length: 15 amino acids. Per germline, CDR1 MDHEN and CDR2 SYDVKM. The CDR3 loop is CASSLGVAEIYEQYF. The CDR3 DNA reads TGTGCCAGCAGTCTGGGGGTAGCGGAGATCTACGAGCAGTACTTC.

V and J are TRBV14 and TRBJ2-7; TRBD2 is a possible D gene (5 bases). The CDR3 covers 14 residues. The germline gives CDR1 SGHDN, CDR2 FVKESK. Trimming took 3 bases from V and 2 from J, leaving 11 bases between them. The CDR3 protein is CASSHEGFTYEQYF. CDR3 DNA: TGTGCCAGCAGCCACGAGGGCTTTACCTACGAGCAGTACTTC.

The CDR3 DNA reads TGTGCCATCAGCTCGACAGGGCGGGCCCCCACAGATACGCAGTATTTT. Translated, it gives CAISSTGRAPTDTQYF. The genes are TRBV10-3 and TRBJ2-3; TRBD1 agrees at 7 bases. The trim removed 6 bases at V and 2 bases at J, leaving 11 bases unmatched. This CDR3 is built from 16 residues. The germline V gene has CDR1 ENHRY and CDR2 SYGVKD.

CDR3 sequence: CASSSVANEQFF. CDR3 bases: TGTGCCAGCAGTTCAGTAGCAAATGAGCAGTTCTTC. The chain couples TRBV6-5 to TRBJ2-1; D is ambiguous. The V gene's germline CDR1 is MNHEY and CDR2 SVGAGI. The CDR3 runs to 12 residues. Trimming pared 4 bases from V and 7 bases from J, leaving 8 bases between.

About this clone itself: The junction shows a germline mismatch at one end, possibly a read error. This chain connects TRBV7-7 to TRBJ2-2; 7 bases are shared with TRBD1. Germline V gene data show CDR1 as SSHAT and CDR2 as FNYEAQ (reference sequence). The CDR3 covers 15 residues. CDR3: CASSSGTANTGELFF. CDR3 nucleotides: TGTGCTAGCAGCTCCGGGACAGCGAACACCGGGGAGCTGTTTTTT. The full variable domain, in which reference TRBV7-7 and TRBJ2-2 provide the parts outside the CDR3, is GAGVSQSPRYKVTKRGQDVTLRCDPISSHATLYWYQQALGQGPEFLTYFNYEAQPDKSGLPSDRFSAERPEGSISTLTIQRTEQRDSAMYRCASSSGTANTGELFFGEGSRLTVL.

This sequence joins TRBV2 and TRBJ2-3; 8 nucleotides match TRBD2. The V segment lost 5 bases and the J segment 1 base; nucleotides outside the gene matches: 5. The CDR3 has 15 residues. CDR1 is SNHLY and CDR2 is FYNNEI in the germline V gene. Here the CDR3 reads CASSIAGTGTDTQYF. The CDR3 coding sequence is TGTGCCAGCAGTATAGCGGGAACTGGCACAGATACGCAGTATTTT.